This TCR beta chain originates from a study of cytomegalovirus exposure and HLA in healthy donors. PCR amplification relied on 60 Vbeta primers (plus 13 Jbeta primers). Clones were sequenced by immunoSEQ multiplex PCR, and TCRdb holds only the in-frame ones, with some missing. The sample carries tens of thousands of clones, around three fifths recorded once. V was pared by 0 bases and J by 2 bases, with 14 bases between. The CDR3 spans 16 residues. Looked up from germline, CDR1 is MNHEY and CDR2 is SVGAGI. Only a few counts were recorded for this clone. This chain connects TRBV6-5 to TRBJ2-7; D is perhaps TRBD2 (6 bases). The sequence derives from a woman aged 45-65 years in good health and CMV-seropositive. Sequences were obtained from PBMCs. In nucleotides, the CDR3 is TGTGCCAGCAGTTACTCGTCGGGGGAGCACCCCTACGAGCAGTACTTC. Its translation is CASSYSSGEHPYEQYF.